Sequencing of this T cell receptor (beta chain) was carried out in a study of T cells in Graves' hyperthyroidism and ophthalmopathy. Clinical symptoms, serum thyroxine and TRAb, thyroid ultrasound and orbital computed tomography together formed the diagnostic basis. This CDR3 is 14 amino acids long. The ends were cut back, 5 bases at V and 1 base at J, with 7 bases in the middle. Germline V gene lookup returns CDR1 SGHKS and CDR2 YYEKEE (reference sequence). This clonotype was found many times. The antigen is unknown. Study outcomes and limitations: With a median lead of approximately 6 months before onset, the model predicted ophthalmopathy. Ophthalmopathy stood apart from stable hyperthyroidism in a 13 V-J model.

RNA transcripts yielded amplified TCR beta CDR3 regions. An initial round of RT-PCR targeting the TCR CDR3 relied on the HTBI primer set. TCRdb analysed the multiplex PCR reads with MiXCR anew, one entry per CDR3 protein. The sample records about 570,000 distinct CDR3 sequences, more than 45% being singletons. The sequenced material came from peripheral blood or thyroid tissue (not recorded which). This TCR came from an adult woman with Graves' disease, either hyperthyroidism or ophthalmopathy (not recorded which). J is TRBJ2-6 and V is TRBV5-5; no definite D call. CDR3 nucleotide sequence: TGTGCCAGCAGTTTGAAGTCTGGGGCCAACGTCCTGACTTTC. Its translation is CASSLKSGANVLTF.